The 15 T cell receptor beta chains below all came from one sample that was sequenced in a study of cytomegalovirus exposure and HLA in healthy donors. PCR employed 60 Vbeta and 13 Jbeta primers. TCRdb keeps only in-frame clones here, not all; method: immunoSEQ multiplex PCR. The table includes 230,000 or so clones, around nine tenths detected once. The material sequenced was PBMCs. Receptors were obtained from a girl aged 2-15 years in good health and CMV-seronegative.

The chain couples TRBV19 to TRBJ1-1; a weak D match, TRBD1 (5 bases). The CDR3 extends over 13 amino acids. CDR1 and CDR2 from the germline V gene are LNHDA and SQIVND (reference sequence). The V and J ends lost 7 bases and 3 bases respectively, with 12 bases between them. The CDR3 DNA follows: TGTGCCAGTACCCCGACAGTTCACACTGAAGCTTTCTTT. It yields the protein CASTPTVHTEAFF.

The rearrangement joins TRBV5-4 to TRBJ2-7; TRBD2 is a possible D gene (5 bases). CDR3 length: 16 residues. The V and J ends lost 4 bases and 1 base respectively, with 18 bases between them. CDR1 is SGHNT and CDR2 is YYREEE in the germline V gene (reference sequence). CDR3 coding DNA: TGTGCCAGCAGCGTCGGGGTGGCGGCCCTTTCCTACGAGCAGTACTTC. The encoded protein is CASSVGVAALSYEQYF.

This clone was detected only a few times. This chain connects TRBV2 to TRBJ2-7; a weak D match, TRBD2 (6 bases). V was clipped by 7 bases and J by 0 bases, with 19 bases between them. The V gene's germline CDR1 is SNHLY and CDR2 FYNNEI. The CDR3 consists of 16 residues. CDR3 sequence: CASTDGGAGLSYEQYF. The CDR3 DNA follows: TGTGCCAGCACCGACGGGGGAGCGGGCCTCTCCTACGAGCAGTACTTC.

The chain recombines TRBV27 with TRBJ2-3; D unresolved. The CDR3 sequence is 14 residues long. CDR1 MNHEY and CDR2 SMNVEV come from the germline V gene (reference sequence). Between the trimmed V and J ends, which lost 6 bases and 2 bases, there was a span of 12 bases. This CDR3 is CASRQIHPTDTQYF. CDR3 nucleotides: TGTGCCAGCAGACAGATACACCCCACAGATACGCAGTATTTT.

The chain couples TRBV9 to TRBJ2-7; 10 nucleotides agree with TRBD2. CDR1 is SGDLS and CDR2 is YYNGEE in the germline V gene. The J segment lost 3 bases and the V segment lost 2 bases, leaving 5 bases of the junction unmatched. This CDR3 comprises 15 residues. The CDR3, as DNA: TGTGCCAGCAGCGTCCTAGCGGGGGACCACTACGAGCAGTACTTC. This codes for CASSVLAGDHYEQYF.

This clone was counted a single time. The chain recombines TRBV6-1 with TRBJ2-5, with 11 bases fitting TRBD1. V lost 5 bases and J lost 5; bases outside the gene matches: 4. The CDR3 extends over 14 amino acids. Germline V gene lookup returns CDR1 MNHNS and CDR2 SASEGT. The CDR3 loop is CASSPGTGGETQYF. The CDR3 DNA follows: TGTGCCAGCAGTCCTGGGACAGGGGGTGAGACCCAGTACTTC.

J is TRBJ1-1 and V is TRBV4-1, with 11 bases identical to TRBD1. V shed 4 bases, J shed 4 bases, and the junction held 11 bases outside the gene matches. Per germline, CDR1 MGHRA and CDR2 YSYEKL. There are 17 residues in the CDR3. The CDR3 loop is CASSRSPGQGGSTEAFF. CDR3 nucleotides: TGCGCCAGCAGCCGAAGCCCGGGACAGGGGGGGAGCACTGAAGCTTTCTTT.

V usage is TRBV18 and J usage is TRBJ2-1; no clear D gene. Germline assignment: CDR1 KGHSH and CDR2 LQKENI. Trimming left V 3 bases short and J 4 bases short, with 16 bases between. The CDR3 is 16 amino acids. CDR3 loop: CASSPRRPDLYNEQFF. The CDR3 coding sequence is TGTGCCAGCTCACCCCGGCGGCCCGACTTGTACAATGAGCAGTTCTTC. Complete variable domain (other parts from reference TRBV18 and TRBJ2-1): NAGVMQNPRHLVRRRGQEARLRCSPMKGHSHVYWYRQLPEEGLKFMVYLQKENIIDESGMPKERFSAEFPKEGPSILRIQQVVRGDSAAYFCASSPRRPDLYNEQFFGPGTRLTVL.

The chain links TRBV6-1 to TRBJ1-4; D not resolved. CDR3 length: 15 residues. CDR1 MNHNS and CDR2 SASEGT come from the germline V gene. V was trimmed by 7 bases and J by 4 bases, leaving 16 bases between them. CDR3 sequence reads: CASTPTGRINEKLFF. CDR3 in DNA: TGTGCCAGCACCCCAACCGGGAGGATTAATGAAAAACTGTTTTTT.

The chain combines TRBV19 with TRBJ2-5; TRBD2 aligns across 7 bases. This CDR3 is built from 14 residues. V trimming: 5 bases; J trimming: 2 bases; junction bases outside the gene matches: 5. Germline V gives CDR1 LNHDA, CDR2 SQIVND (reference sequence). The DNA of the CDR3 is TGTGCCAGTAGTCCCCGGGAGGTTCAAGAGACCCAGTACTTC. The encoded protein is CASSPREVQETQYF.

The chain has TRBV27 and TRBJ2-7; maybe TRBD1 (6 bases). This CDR3 is 16 amino acids long. Trimming shortened V by 4 bases and J by 2 bases, and 18 bases separated the two germline ends. Germline V gene data show CDR1 as MNHEY and CDR2 as SMNVEV (reference sequence). The CDR3, as DNA: TGTGCCAGCAGTTCCCCCCAGGGGAAGACGCCCTACGAGCAGTACTTC. Protein sequence: CASSSPQGKTPYEQYF.

This chain joins TRBV30 and TRBJ2-2; D not certain. From germline, CDR1 is GTSNPN and CDR2 SVGIG (reference sequence). Trimming cost V 0 bases and J 7 bases, with 9 bases left between them. This CDR3 is built from 13 residues. CDR3 residues: CAWSVGQVGELFF. DNA for the CDR3: TGTGCCTGGAGTGTTGGGCAGGTCGGGGAGCTGTTTTTT.

This clone has just a few counts. V is TRBV2 and J is TRBJ2-7; D may be TRBD1 (6 bases). CDR3 length equals 11 residues. The V and J ends lost 4 bases and 9 bases respectively, with 10 bases between them. Germline loops: CDR1 SNHLY, CDR2 FYNNEI. The CDR3 coding sequence is TGTGCCAGCAGTGTGGGGGCAGGGCAGTACTTC. This translates into CASSVGAGQYF.

The chain carries TRBV7-9 and TRBJ2-2; 9 positions match TRBD1. V shed 5 bases and J 2 bases; nucleotides not matched to a gene: 3. The germline V gene encodes CDR1 SEHNR and CDR2 FQNEAQ (reference sequence). CDR3 length: 15 amino acids. The CDR3 sequence: CASSRTGVNTGELFF. DNA of the CDR3: TGTGCCAGCAGCCGGACAGGGGTCAACACCGGGGAGCTGTTTTTT. Full variable domain (rest looked up from reference TRBV7-9 and TRBJ2-2): DTGVSQNPRHKITKRGQNVTFRCDPISEHNRLYWYRQTLGQGPEFLTYFQNEAQLEKSRLLSDRFSAERPKGSFSTLEIQRTEQGDSAMYLCASSRTGVNTGELFFGEGSRLTVL.

The chain is built from TRBV2 and TRBJ2-5; TRBD1 is a possible D gene (6 bases). Germline V gene sequence: CDR1 SNHLY, CDR2 FYNNEI. Deletions cut 7 bases from V and 1 base from J, with 10 bases between. The CDR3 is 13 residues long. The CDR3 sequence: CASKGDIQETQYF. In nucleotides, the CDR3 is TGTGCCAGCAAGGGGGACATCCAAGAGACCCAGTACTTC.